These 29 T cell receptor beta chains were sequenced from one sample in a study of cytomegalovirus exposure and HLA in healthy donors. Primers for the PCR totalled 60 Vbeta and 13 Jbeta. Assay: immunoSEQ multiplex PCR; the TCRdb copy retains only in-frame clones and omits some. The sample consists of about 110,000 clones, 76% of them appearing once. The sequenced sample was PBMCs. The receptors originated from a man aged 25 to 45 in good health and CMV-seropositive.

CDR3 sequence: CASSVAPSGDGTDTQYF. The CDR3 DNA reads as TGTGCCAGCAGCGTAGCTCCCAGTGGAGACGGCACAGATACGCAGTATTTT. The rearrangement uses TRBV9 and TRBJ2-3; no definite D call. Germline loops: CDR1 SGDLS, CDR2 YYNGEE. Trimming left V 0 bases short and J 1 base short, with 15 bases between. This CDR3 spans 17 amino acids. Looking up the rest from reference TRBV9 and TRBJ2-3 gives the full variable domain: DSGVTQTPKHLITATGQRVTLRCSPRSGDLSVYWYQQSLDQGLQFLIQYYNGEERAKGNILERFSAQQFPDLHSELNLSSLELGDSALYFCASSVAPSGDGTDTQYFGPGTRLTVL.

There are a few counts of this clone. The chain joins TRBV11-2 to TRBJ2-3, with a weak D call TRBD1 (5 bases). V dropped 2 bases and J dropped 2 bases, with 17 bases sitting between them. Looked up from germline, CDR1 is SGHAT and CDR2 is FQNNGV. CDR3 length equals 17 residues. CDR3 sequence: CASSLNFQGGDTDTQYF. CDR3 DNA sequence: TGTGCCAGCAGCTTAAACTTTCAGGGTGGCGACACAGATACGCAGTATTTT.

The genes are TRBV28 and TRBJ1-2; D is possibly TRBD1 (5 bases). From germline, CDR1 is MDHEN and CDR2 SYDVKM. The CDR3 loop spans 12 amino acids. The V gene lost 5 bases and the J gene lost 3 bases, with 7 bases spanning the gap. The CDR3 is CASSAGYYGYTF. DNA for the CDR3: TGTGCCAGCAGTGCAGGGTACTATGGCTACACCTTC.

This clone was counted between two and nine times. V usage is TRBV9 and J usage is TRBJ2-7; TRBD2 is a possible D gene (5 bases). V lost 0 bases and J 5 bases, leaving 18 bases between the germline ends. Germline V gene sequence: CDR1 SGDLS, CDR2 YYNGEE. This CDR3 has 16 amino acids. CDR3 nucleotides: TGTGCCAGCAGCGTAGGCCCCTCGGGCGGGCAAGACGAGCAGTACTTC. Translation gives CASSVGPSGGQDEQYF.

The genes are TRBV5-1 and TRBJ2-2, with 11 bases aligning to TRBD1. Germline loops: CDR1 SGHRS, CDR2 YFSETQ. The J segment lost 5 bases and the V segment lost 4 bases, leaving 10 bases of the junction unmatched. The CDR3 length is 17 residues. In nucleotides, the CDR3 is TGCGCCAGCAGCACCGGGACAGGGGGTGTCGGGACCGGGGAGCTGTTTTTT. Its translation is CASSTGTGGVGTGELFF.

J is TRBJ2-7 and V is TRBV5-6; D possibly corresponds to TRBD1 (6 bases). Per the germline V gene, CDR1 is SGHDT and CDR2 is YYEEEE. With 7 bases removed from V and 6 bases from J, the gap between germline ends came to 17 bases. This CDR3 has 13 residues. DNA of the CDR3: TGTGCCAGCTTAGGGGGTACTTCTGGCGAGCAGTACTTC. It encodes CASLGGTSGEQYF. The whole variable domain, filled in from reference TRBV5-6 and TRBJ2-7, reads DAGVTQSPTHLIKTRGQQVTLRCSPKSGHDTVSWYQQALGQGPQFIFQYYEEEERQRGNFPDRFSGHQFPNYSSELNVNALLLGDSALYLCASLGGTSGEQYFGPGTRLTVT.

The V and J genes are TRBV7-2 and TRBJ1-5; D is possibly TRBD1 (5 bases). This CDR3 contains 15 residues. CDR1 and CDR2 (germline): SGHTA, FQGNSA. V was shortened by 7 bases and J by 3 bases, with 16 bases between the two germline ends. The CDR3 bases are TGTGCCAGCAATCAAGCTGGGGGGTACAATCAGCCCCAGCATTTT. Translated: CASNQAGGYNQPQHF.

The chain employs TRBV6-6 and TRBJ1-2; no definite D call. V was shortened by 6 bases and J by 8 bases, with 10 bases between the two germline ends. The length of the CDR3 is 11 residues. Per germline, CDR1 MNHNY and CDR2 SVGAGI (reference sequence). The CDR3 bases are TGTGCCAGCAGCCCGGGAAGAGGCTACACCTTC. It encodes CASSPGRGYTF.

V and J are TRBV7-2 and TRBJ1-2, with unresolved D. Germline V gene data show CDR1 as SGHTA and CDR2 as FQGNSA. This CDR3 comprises 13 residues. The ends were cut back, 3 bases at V and 1 base at J, with 6 bases in the middle. The CDR3, as DNA: TGTGCCAGCAGCTTCGGAGTTAACTATGGCTACACCTTC. This codes for CASSFGVNYGYTF.

The chain links TRBV11-2 to TRBJ2-7; maybe TRBD1 (6 bases). V was clipped by 5 bases and J by 2 bases, with 10 bases between them. The CDR3 consists of 13 residues. Germline V gene data show CDR1 as SGHAT and CDR2 as FQNNGV. The CDR3 sequence: CASSDRQTYEQYF. Here the CDR3 DNA reads TGTGCCAGCAGCGACAGGCAAACCTACGAGCAGTACTTC.

This clone was observed a handful of times. The chain links TRBV2 to TRBJ1-3, with D hard to call. Germline V gene lookup returns CDR1 SNHLY and CDR2 FYNNEI. Between the trimmed V and J ends, which lost 7 bases and 0 bases, there was a span of 10 bases. The CDR3 runs to 14 residues. The CDR3 DNA is TGTGCCAGCACCCCCCGTAGCTCTGGAAACACCATATATTTT. Translating it yields CASTPRSSGNTIYF.

The gene calls are TRBV15 and TRBJ2-2; 8 nucleotides line up with TRBD1. CDR1 and CDR2 (germline): LNHNV, YYDKDF (reference sequence). The CDR3 has 18 residues. The J segment lost 0 bases and the V segment lost 0 bases, leaving 6 bases of the junction unmatched. CDR3: CATSRDLDRDSNTGELFF. The DNA of the CDR3 is TGTGCCACCAGCAGAGATCTGGACAGGGATTCGAACACCGGGGAGCTGTTTTTT.

Only a few counts were recorded for this clone. V gene TRBV11-3 combines with J gene TRBJ2-7; TRBD1 might be the D (6 bases). The CDR3 is made up of 13 amino acids. Germline loops: CDR1 SGHNT, CDR2 YENEEA. V shed 4 bases and J shed 4 bases, with 11 bases lying between them. CDR3 residues: CASSYRDNYEQYF. CDR3 nucleotide sequence: TGTGCCAGCAGCTACCGGGACAATTACGAGCAGTACTTC.

J is TRBJ2-7 and V is TRBV5-6, with D possibly TRBD1 on 6 matching bases. Germline assignment: CDR1 SGHDT and CDR2 YYEEEE. The CDR3 covers 11 residues. Trimming took 3 bases from V and 5 from J, leaving 6 bases between them. The CDR3: CASSYRDEQYF. In DNA, the CDR3 is TGTGCCAGCAGCTACAGGGACGAGCAGTACTTC.

The CDR3 nucleotides are TGTGCCAGCAGCAAGAGGGGGACTGAAGCTTTCTTT. Translated, it gives CASSKRGTEAFF. This chain uses TRBV21-1 with TRBJ1-1; the table's TRBD1 call for D was not verified on the DNA. TRBV21-1 counts as a pseudogene. This CDR3 has 12 amino acids.

A remark on this clone: This same CDR3 is encoded by further DNA sequences in the sample. In DNA, the CDR3 is TGTGCCAGCAGCCGGGACAGGCTTACCTACGAGCAGTACTTC. Translating gives CASSRDRLTYEQYF. This chain joins TRBV7-2 and TRBJ2-7; 8 bases match TRBD1. Germline V CDR1 and CDR2: SGHTA, FQGNSA. The CDR3 consists of 14 residues. Losses at the gene ends were 5 bases for V and 2 bases for J; bases not matched to a gene: 5.

This clone has more than one count but fewer than ten. At one boundary the junction diverges from the germline segment, which might be a read error. The chain has TRBV27 and TRBJ2-1, with unresolved D. The CDR3 runs to 11 residues. Germline CDR1 reads MNHEY; CDR2 reads SMNVEV (reference sequence). This chain's CDR3 is CASSLYHEQFF. In nucleotides, the CDR3 is TGTGCCAGCAGTCTCTACCATGAGCAGTTCTTC.

The V call is TRBV30, the J call TRBJ1-2, with 7 bases that match TRBD1. The junction had 5 bases not matched to a gene; V was cut back by 3 bases and J by 1 base. Germline V gene data show CDR1 as GTSNPN and CDR2 as SVGIG (reference sequence). The CDR3 length is 14 residues. The chain's CDR3 is CAWRAGQNNYGYTF. As DNA, the CDR3 is TGTGCCTGGAGGGCGGGACAGAATAACTATGGCTACACCTTC.

This clone was seen a few times. CDR3 in amino acids: CASSDGGGSNEKLFF. CDR3 nucleotides: TGTGCCAGTAGTGACGGCGGAGGGTCGAATGAAAAACTGTTTTTT. V is TRBV19 and J is TRBJ1-4; D call uncertain. This CDR3 region has 15 residues. Trimming removed 5 bases from V and 5 bases from J, with 15 bases in between. Germline loops: CDR1 LNHDA, CDR2 SQIVND (reference sequence).

The chain links TRBV2 to TRBJ1-5; 9 bases match TRBD1. The CDR3 length is 16 residues. Germline V gene sequence: CDR1 SNHLY, CDR2 FYNNEI. V trimming: 5 bases; J trimming: 7 bases; junction bases outside the gene matches: 12. In nucleotides, the CDR3 is TGTGCCAGCAGTTCTACAGGGGGCAAAATGGGACAGCCCCAGCATTTT. It yields the protein CASSSTGGKMGQPQHF.

On this clone: At one boundary the junction diverges from the germline segment, which might be a read error. V usage is TRBV4-1 and J usage is TRBJ2-5, with 7 nucleotides matching TRBD1. The closer fit of TRBJ2-7 to the DNA end suggests the J call may be wrong. Germline V gives CDR1 MGHRA, CDR2 YSYEKL. The CDR3 runs 15 residues. The CDR3 sequence is CASSHLTGHSFEQYF. The DNA for the CDR3 is TGCGCCAGCAGCCATCTGACAGGGCACTCCTTCGAGCAGTACTTC.

This chain joins TRBV11-3 and TRBJ2-7; tentatively, D is TRBD2 (5 bases). The CDR3 runs 13 residues. Germline V gene data show CDR1 as SGHNT and CDR2 as YENEEA. V was pared by 2 bases and J by 1 base, with 6 bases between. The CDR3 sequence: CASSLRGSYEQYF. In nucleotides, the CDR3 is TGTGCCAGCAGCTTAAGAGGGTCCTACGAGCAGTACTTC.

This clone was detected only once. The rearrangement uses TRBV28 and TRBJ2-1; perhaps TRBD1 as D (6 bases). The CDR3 spans 13 residues. Per the germline V gene, CDR1 is MDHEN and CDR2 is SYDVKM. Deletions cut 3 bases from V and 4 bases from J, with 7 bases between. CDR3 amino acids: CASSLDSYNEQFF. The CDR3 nucleotides read TGTGCCAGCAGTTTGGACAGTTACAATGAGCAGTTCTTC.

This clone has just a few counts. The chain carries TRBV7-8 and TRBJ2-5, with D tentatively TRBD2 (7 bases). V was shortened by 3 bases and J by 7 bases, with 24 bases between the two germline ends. CDR1 and CDR2 (germline): SGHVS, FQNEAQ. The CDR3 is made up of 17 amino acids. The CDR3 spells CASSFSRGGGPGGTQYF. The CDR3 DNA reads as TGTGCCAGCAGCTTTTCTAGGGGAGGGGGACCTGGGGGGACCCAGTACTTC.

The V call is TRBV30, the J call TRBJ1-2; the D gene is possibly TRBD1 (6 bases). V was shortened by 5 bases and J by 0 bases, with 16 bases between the two germline ends. The CDR3 runs to 15 residues. CDR1 and CDR2 from the germline V gene are GTSNPN and SVGIG (reference sequence). CDR3 region: CAWSLQGEANYGYTF. CDR3 bases: TGTGCCTGGTCCCTACAGGGCGAGGCTAACTATGGCTACACCTTC.

The chain couples TRBV7-3 to TRBJ2-3; possible D gene TRBD2, 7 bases. Germline V CDR1 and CDR2: SGHTA, FQGTGA. This CDR3 region has 15 residues. Trimming took off 6 bases at V and 4 bases at J, with 17 bases between the two ends. Here the CDR3 reads CASSPRGQVADTQYF. The CDR3 DNA follows: TGTGCCAGCAGTCCGCGGGGGCAGGTGGCAGATACGCAGTATTTT.

This clone was counted once. J is TRBJ2-1 and V is TRBV27, with 8 bases lining up with TRBD2. The V gene end was trimmed by 4 bases and the J gene end by 7 bases; junction bases not matched to a gene: 9. Per the germline V gene, CDR1 is MNHEY and CDR2 is SMNVEV (reference sequence). This CDR3 is built from 15 residues. In nucleotides, the CDR3 is TGTGCCAGCAGTTCGGGGGGGCCGGGGATTAATGAGCAGTTCTTC. The encoded protein is CASSSGGPGINEQFF.

V and J are TRBV7-2 and TRBJ2-1; weak D call: TRBD2 (6 bases). This CDR3 region has 16 residues. V lost 2 bases and J 1 base, leaving 12 bases between the germline ends. In germline, CDR1 is SGHTA, CDR2 FQGNSA. Here the CDR3 reads CASSLFFGSSYNEQFF. As DNA, the CDR3 is TGTGCCAGCAGCTTATTTTTCGGGAGTTCCTACAATGAGCAGTTCTTC.

This clone was observed once. This chain uses TRBV25-1 with TRBJ2-7; perhaps TRBD2 as D (6 bases). Germline lookup yields CDR1 MGHDK and CDR2 SYGVNS. The CDR3 consists of 13 residues. V was trimmed by 1 base and J by 7 bases, leaving 11 bases between them. CDR3 residues: CASSEFTAGEQYF. CDR3 DNA: TGTGCCAGCAGTGAATTTACGGCGGGGGAGCAGTACTTC.